Shown below are 8 T cell receptor beta chains from a single sample sequenced in a study of T cell responses to AZD1222 COVID-19 vaccine. Some clones are missing from TCRdb's copy, which holds only in-frame ones; the method was immunoSEQ multiplex PCR. The sample lists around 91,000 clones, approximately 90% seen once, with 15% to 20% in the top ten. The sequences come from peripheral blood, collected on day 0 of AZD1222 vaccination. The receptors were sampled from an adult in good health.

The chain employs TRBV10-3 and TRBJ1-1; D perhaps matches TRBD1 (6 bases). V lost 6 bases and J lost 4, with 15 bases in between. This CDR3 contains 14 residues. Germline lookup yields CDR1 ENHRY and CDR2 SYGVKD. CDR3 region: CAIRNRVLSTEAFF. The CDR3 DNA is TGTGCCATCAGGAACAGGGTGTTGAGCACTGAAGCTTTCTTT.

The gene calls are TRBV7-9 and TRBJ2-3; 7 bases align to TRBD2. Germline CDR1 is SEHNR and CDR2 is FQNEAQ (reference sequence). The CDR3 runs 13 residues. J was trimmed by 6 bases and V by 11 bases; bases with no gene match: 11. CDR3 residues: CAGREGVADTQYF. The CDR3 nucleotides read TGTGCCGGGAGGGAGGGAGTGGCGGATACGCAGTATTTT.

The chain couples TRBV19 to TRBJ2-1, with 9 bases lining up with TRBD2. The V gene's germline CDR1 is LNHDA and CDR2 SQIVND (reference sequence). CDR3 length: 15 residues. The V and J ends lost 1 base and 6 bases, in that order; junction bases with no gene match: 4. CDR3 region: CASSIASGVVNEQFF. Written as DNA, the CDR3 is TGTGCCAGTAGTATAGCTAGCGGGGTTGTCAATGAGCAGTTCTTC.

This chain joins TRBV20-1 and TRBJ1-1; no definite D call. CDR3 length: 10 amino acids. Trimming shortened V by 4 bases and J by 8 bases, and 8 bases separated the two germline ends. Germline V gene data show CDR1 as DFQATT and CDR2 as SNEGSKA (reference sequence). Written as DNA, the CDR3 is TGCAGTGCTATGACAAGAGAAGCTTTCTTT. It is translated as CSAMTREAFF.

The CDR3 DNA follows: TGTGCCAGCAGCTTAGATATGAGTAATGAGCAGTTCTTC. Translating gives CASSLDMSNEQFF. The J gene is TRBJ2-1, the V gene TRBV11-2, with D unclear. The CDR3 loop spans 13 amino acids. Trimming left V 0 bases short and J 7 bases short, with 7 bases between. Germline V lookup: CDR1 SGHAT, CDR2 FQNNGV.

V is TRBV7-3 and J is TRBJ1-1, with TRBD1 identical over 7 bases. CDR3 length equals 13 residues. The J segment lost 7 bases and the V segment lost 5 bases, leaving 7 bases of the junction unmatched. Germline V gene lookup returns CDR1 SGHTA and CDR2 FQGTGA. In DNA form, the CDR3 reads TGTGCCAGCAGCCCAGGGGGACGGAGTGAAGCTTTCTTT. It is translated as CASSPGGRSEAFF.

V usage is TRBV7-8 and J usage is TRBJ2-7, with TRBD2 identical over 7 bases. Germline V gene sequence: CDR1 SGHVS, CDR2 FQNEAQ. J lost 1 base, V lost 5 bases, and 8 bases had no gene match. The CDR3 loop spans 15 amino acids. Written as DNA, the CDR3 is TGTGCCAGCAGCCCAAGGACGCGGGGGTCCTACGAGCAGTACTTC. Translating gives CASSPRTRGSYEQYF.

The chain employs TRBV18 and TRBJ1-1; D not resolved. The CDR3 covers 13 residues. CDR1 and CDR2 (germline): KGHSH, LQKENI. V was cut by 4 bases and J by 7 bases, with 13 bases left in between. CDR3 coding DNA: TGTGCCAGCTCACAAGACTCGATTCTTGAAGCTTTCTTT. As protein: CASSQDSILEAFF.